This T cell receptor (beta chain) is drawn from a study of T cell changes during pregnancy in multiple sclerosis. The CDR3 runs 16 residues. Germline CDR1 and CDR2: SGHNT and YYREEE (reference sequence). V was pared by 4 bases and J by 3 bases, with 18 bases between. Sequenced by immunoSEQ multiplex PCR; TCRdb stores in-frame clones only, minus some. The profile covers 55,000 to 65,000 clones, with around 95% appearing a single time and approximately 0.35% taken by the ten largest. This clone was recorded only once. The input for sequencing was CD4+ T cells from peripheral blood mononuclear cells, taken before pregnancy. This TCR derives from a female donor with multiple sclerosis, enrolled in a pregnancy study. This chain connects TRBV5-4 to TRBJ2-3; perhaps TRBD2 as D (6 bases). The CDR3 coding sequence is TGTGCCAGCAGCGCCAACCCGGGACTGGATACAGATACGCAGTATTTT. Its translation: CASSANPGLDTDTQYF.